Listed below are T cell receptor beta chains from one sample, sequenced in a study of blood T cell repertoires in COVID-19. Measured with immunoSEQ multiplex PCR; TCRdb has only the in-frame clones, and not every one. The sample holds over 150,000 clones, around 81% seen once. Sequenced input: PBMCs or T cells enriched from blood (not recorded which). The receptors derive from a man aged 35 to 55 who had recovered from COVID-19. Both conserved end residues are part of each CDR3. D genes are given only for firm matches. Only some rows state a clone size, as once, few, many or a class for expanded clones.

j_call v_call d_call clone_size cdr3_aa cdr3_nt
TRBJ2-7 TRBV27 TRBD1 few CASSLSDRVYYEQYF TGTGCCAGCAGTTTATCGGACAGGGTGTATTACGAGCAGTACTTC
TRBJ1-6 TRBV30 NA NA CAWGWGRDSPLHF TGTGCCTGGGGGTGGGGCAGAGACTCACCCCTCCACTTT
TRBJ1-2 TRBV6-5 NA once CASTRGDGGYTF TGTGCCAGCACGCGTGGAGACGGTGGCTACACCTTC
TRBJ1-2 TRBV6-4 TRBD1 few CASSAGTGEPYGYTF TGTGCCAGCAGTGCCGGGACAGGGGAACCCTATGGCTACACCTTC
TRBJ2-5 TRBV18 TRBD2 NA CASSPAGGAIGETQYF TGTGCCAGCTCACCAGCCGGGGGGGCCATTGGGGAGACCCAGTACTTC
TRBJ1-2 TRBV30 NA NA CAWTPGGFQPNYGYTF TGTGCCTGGACCCCGGGAGGGTTCCAGCCTAACTATGGCTACACCTTC
TRBJ1-1 TRBV12-3/TRBV12-4 NA NA CASRGRGGAFF TGTGCCAGCAGAGGTAGGGGAGGAGCTTTCTTT
TRBJ1-1 TRBV6-1 NA NA CASSDQGSRWYTEAFF TGTGCCAGCAGTGATCAGGGGTCGCGATGGTACACTGAAGCTTTCTTT
TRBJ2-5 TRBV5-1 NA NA CASSLAGQSEPQYF TGCGCCAGCAGCTTGGCCGGACAGTCCGAGCCCCAGTACTTC
TRBJ1-2 TRBV5-6 TRBD1 NA CASSTDRGSYTF TGTGCCAGCAGCACGGACAGGGGGAGCTACACCTTC
TRBJ1-1 TRBV30 NA NA CAWTVQMNTEAFF TGTGCCTGGACAGTCCAGATGAACACTGAAGCTTTCTTT
TRBJ1-2 TRBV19 NA NA CASTSSGPLNYGYTF TGTGCCAGTACTTCCTCAGGGCCCCTTAACTATGGCTACACCTTC
TRBJ1-5 TRBV29-1 NA NA CSVGAGTNQPQHF TGCAGCGTTGGCGCGGGGACCAATCAGCCCCAGCATTTT
TRBJ1-1 TRBV24-1 NA once CATSAGQLNTEAFF TGTGCCACCAGTGCGGGACAACTGAACACTGAAGCTTTCTTT
TRBJ1-2 TRBV2 NA NA CASSEGGAGYTF TGTGCCAGCAGTGAAGGGGGAGCTGGCTACACCTTC
TRBJ2-7 TRBV11-2 NA NA CASSLDLTGAFEQYF TGTGCCAGCAGCTTAGATCTGACAGGCGCCTTTGAGCAGTACTTC
TRBJ1-1 TRBV18 NA NA CASSPSTGNTEAFF TGTGCCAGCTCACCTTCGACAGGGAACACTGAAGCTTTCTTT
TRBJ2-2 TRBV6-1 TRBD1 NA CASSEDRGRRLFF TGTGCCAGCAGTGAAGACAGGGGGAGGCGGCTGTTTTTT
TRBJ2-3 TRBV27 NA NA CASSLIQGTDTQYF TGTGCCAGCAGTCTAATACAGGGAACAGATACGCAGTATTTT
TRBJ2-1 TRBV5-6 NA NA CASSKYAAVDEQFF TGTGCCAGCAGCAAATATGCCGCGGTCGATGAGCAGTTCTTC